These 18 T cell receptor beta chains share one sample of origin, sequenced in a study of T cells in narcolepsy. Measured with immunoSEQ multiplex PCR; TCRdb has only the in-frame clones, and not every one. Of roughly 40,000 clones listed, roughly 84% are singletons. The sequencing input was CD45RA- memory CD4+ T cells from PBMCs. These receptors came from a human donor with narcolepsy.

This sequence joins TRBV11-3 and TRBJ1-4; weak D call: TRBD1 (6 bases). The CDR3 has 12 residues. Trimming pared 8 bases from V and 8 bases from J, leaving 12 bases between. In germline, CDR1 is SGHNT, CDR2 YENEEA. Here the CDR3 DNA reads TGTGCCAGCGCTTCTCAGGGGGAAAAACTGTTTTTT. This codes for CASASQGEKLFF.

The chain combines TRBV28 with TRBJ2-7, with 8 bases aligning to TRBD1. Germline assignment: CDR1 MDHEN and CDR2 SYDVKM. Unmatched junction bases numbered 7, after V lost 4 bases and J lost 2 bases. The CDR3 is 15 residues long. This CDR3 reads CASSSTGGKAYEQYF. CDR3 nucleotides: TGTGCCAGCAGTTCAACAGGGGGAAAGGCCTACGAGCAGTACTTC.

This clone was found once. V gene TRBV7-2 combines with J gene TRBJ1-2, with 7 bases that match TRBD1. In germline, CDR1 is SGHTA, CDR2 FQGNSA. V shed 2 bases, J shed 6 bases, and the junction held 0 bases outside the gene matches. The CDR3 contains 12 residues. The CDR3 spells CASSLQGDGYTF. The CDR3 coding sequence is TGTGCCAGCAGCTTACAGGGGGATGGCTACACCTTC.

This clone was recorded a few times. The chain links TRBV4-2 to TRBJ1-1, with D maybe TRBD1 (5 bases). Germline lookup yields CDR1 LGHNA and CDR2 YNFKEQ. CDR3 length equals 16 residues. Trimming removed 1 base from V and 2 bases from J, with 14 bases in between. In DNA form, the CDR3 reads TGTGCCAGCAGCCAAGCAGGTCCGGGACCCAACACTGAAGCTTTCTTT. Translation gives CASSQAGPGPNTEAFF.

This chain uses TRBV7-2 with TRBJ2-5; no clear D. This CDR3 contains 13 residues. From germline, CDR1 is SGHTA and CDR2 FQGNSA. V was cut by 5 bases and J by 5 bases, with 12 bases left in between. This CDR3 is CASSPTSGETQYF. CDR3 DNA: TGTGCCAGCAGCCCGACATCCGGGGAGACCCAGTACTTC.

The genes are TRBV10-3 and TRBJ2-6; D is unclear. Germline values: CDR1 ENHRY, CDR2 SYGVKD. The CDR3 runs 15 residues. V lost 4 bases, J lost 0 bases, and 7 bases lay in between. The CDR3 protein is CAISGENSGANVLTF. The CDR3, as DNA: TGTGCCATCAGTGGAGAGAACTCTGGGGCCAACGTCCTGACTTTC.

This clone occurred once. J is TRBJ2-5 and V is TRBV19; D is uncertain. The J call may be incorrect, as the DNA end agrees better with TRBJ2-7. In germline, CDR1 is LNHDA, CDR2 SQIVND (reference sequence). The CDR3 consists of 14 residues. This CDR3 reads CASSIDPSISEQYF. DNA of the CDR3: TGTGCCAGTAGTATTGACCCCTCAATCTCCGAGCAGTACTTC.

The V gene is TRBV15, the J gene TRBJ2-5, with TRBD1 matching 7 bases. The ends lost 1 base at V and 1 base at J; junction bases unmatched: 6. The CDR3 contains 16 residues. Per the germline V gene, CDR1 is LNHNV and CDR2 is YYDKDF (reference sequence). CDR3 in amino acids: CATSRGGTASQETQYF. CDR3 nucleotides: TGTGCCACCAGCAGAGGGGGGACAGCAAGCCAAGAGACCCAGTACTTC.

The chain recombines TRBV30 with TRBJ2-2; D perhaps matches TRBD2 (6 bases). Per the germline V gene, CDR1 is GTSNPN and CDR2 is SVGIG (reference sequence). CDR3 length: 13 amino acids. V was cut by 2 bases and J by 7 bases, with 11 bases left in between. CDR3 sequence: CAWSSGYGGELFF. Written as DNA, the CDR3 is TGTGCCTGGAGTAGCGGGTACGGCGGGGAGCTGTTTTTT.

V is TRBV30 and J is TRBJ2-1; TRBD2 might be the D (5 bases). This CDR3 has 13 residues. Per the germline V gene, CDR1 is GTSNPN and CDR2 is SVGIG (reference sequence). V was clipped by 1 base and J by 8 bases, with 12 bases between them. This CDR3 is CAWSGEFLDEQFF. The CDR3, as DNA: TGTGCCTGGAGTGGGGAGTTCCTCGATGAGCAGTTCTTC.

This chain uses TRBV25-1 with TRBJ1-4; D is possibly TRBD1 (5 bases). The CDR3 has 15 residues. With 7 bases removed from V and 6 bases from J, the gap between germline ends came to 18 bases. The germline V gene has CDR1 MGHDK and CDR2 SYGVNS. The DNA of the CDR3 is TGTGCCAGCACCTCCGCCGGGGCCCCGGATGAAAAACTGTTTTTT. This sequence encodes CASTSAGAPDEKLFF.

The V gene is TRBV30, the J gene TRBJ1-4; the match to TRBD1 covers 10 bases. The CDR3 sequence is 15 residues long. Germline V CDR1 and CDR2: GTSNPN, SVGIG (reference sequence). J lost 3 bases, V lost 4 bases, and 5 bases had no gene match. Here the CDR3 DNA reads TGTGCCTGGACCCTAGGACAGGGGGCTAATGAAAAACTGTTTTTT. Residues: CAWTLGQGANEKLFF.

The J gene is TRBJ2-7, the V gene TRBV7-3; 12 bases are a match to TRBD2. V dropped 5 bases and J dropped 3; count of bases not matched to a gene: 11. CDR3 size: 17 residues. CDR1 SGHTA and CDR2 FQGTGA come from the germline V gene. CDR3 DNA: TGTGCCAGCAGCCCCCGGACTAGCGGGGATCCGAACTACGAGCAGTACTTC. It translates to CASSPRTSGDPNYEQYF.

The rearrangement uses TRBV6-1 and TRBJ1-6, with D perhaps matching TRBD1 (5 bases). V was trimmed by 10 bases and J by 2 bases, leaving 15 bases between them. Germline V CDR1 and CDR2: MNHNS, SASEGT. The CDR3 sequence is 15 residues long. CDR3 sequence: CATLIREAYNSPLHF. The CDR3 DNA follows: TGTGCCACCTTAATCAGGGAGGCCTATAATTCACCCCTCCACTTT.

V and J are TRBV5-1 and TRBJ1-3; D is ambiguous. CDR1 is SGHRS, CDR2 YFSETQ, per germline. Trimming left V 4 bases short and J 4 bases short, with 9 bases between. The CDR3 is made up of 13 amino acids. The CDR3 loop is CASSDDPGNTIYF. In DNA form, the CDR3 reads TGCGCCAGCAGCGATGATCCAGGAAACACCATATATTTT.

The rearrangement joins TRBV11-2 to TRBJ1-6; maybe TRBD1 (6 bases). Germline V gene lookup returns CDR1 SGHAT and CDR2 FQNNGV. Deletions cut 1 base from V and 8 bases from J, with 9 bases between. The CDR3 extends over 14 amino acids. The CDR3 region has the DNA TGTGCCAGCAGCTTAGGGACAGCCCATTCACCCCTCCACTTT. Amino acids: CASSLGTAHSPLHF.

This chain joins TRBV5-4 and TRBJ2-7; weak D call: TRBD2 (6 bases). The V end lost 0 bases, the J end lost 6 bases, and 16 bases lay between the germline ends. This CDR3 is built from 15 residues. Germline V gene lookup returns CDR1 SGHNT and CDR2 YYREEE (reference sequence). CDR3 amino acids: CASSLDAGYNSEQYF. For the CDR3, the DNA is TGTGCCAGCAGCTTGGACGCGGGGTATAACTCCGAGCAGTACTTC. The whole variable domain, filled in from reference TRBV5-4 and TRBJ2-7, reads ETGVTQSPTHLIKTRGQQVTLRCSSQSGHNTVSWYQQALGQGPQFIFQYYREEENGRGNFPPRFSGLQFPNYSSELNVNALELDDSALYLCASSLDAGYNSEQYFGPGTRLTVT.

This chain joins TRBV4-1 and TRBJ2-1; the D is unclear. This CDR3 spans 18 amino acids. Germline values: CDR1 MGHRA, CDR2 YSYEKL. The ends were cut back, 7 bases at V and 0 bases at J, with 22 bases in the middle. In DNA form, the CDR3 reads TGCGCCAGCACCAACACCCCCCTCCGACCCCACTCCTACAATGAGCAGTTCTTC. Its protein is CASTNTPLRPHSYNEQFF.